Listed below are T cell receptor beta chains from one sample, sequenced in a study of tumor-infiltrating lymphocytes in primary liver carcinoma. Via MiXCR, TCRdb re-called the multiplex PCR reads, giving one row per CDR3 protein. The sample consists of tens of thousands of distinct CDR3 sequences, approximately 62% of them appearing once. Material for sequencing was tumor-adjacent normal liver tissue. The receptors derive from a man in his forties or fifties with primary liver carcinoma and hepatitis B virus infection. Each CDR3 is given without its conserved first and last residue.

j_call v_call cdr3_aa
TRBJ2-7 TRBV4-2 VSSQEITSGNYEQY
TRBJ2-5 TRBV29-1 SVRLTGGETQY
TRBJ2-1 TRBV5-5 ASSVQCGTSGLGF
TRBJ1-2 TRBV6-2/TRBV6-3 ASSYSKFSTENGYT
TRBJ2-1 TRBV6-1 ANSGGLAGRTNEQF
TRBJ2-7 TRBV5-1 ASSMSGQVSYEQY
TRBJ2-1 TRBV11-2 ASTLHTGWGYSEQF
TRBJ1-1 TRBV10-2 ASRDGGANTEAF
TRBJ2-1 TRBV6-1 ASRGRDSRAWDNEQF
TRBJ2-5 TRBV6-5 ASSWTGNFQETQY
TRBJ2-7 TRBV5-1 ASSLATSPLYEQY
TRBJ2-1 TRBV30 ACSGRGGRVGEQF
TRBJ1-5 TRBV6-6 ASSYSRRINQPQH
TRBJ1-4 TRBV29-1 SAGQATDEKLF
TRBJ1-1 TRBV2 LSSGAFNTEAF
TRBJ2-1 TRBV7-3 ASSQIGLAGPRDEQF
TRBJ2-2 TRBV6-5 TSSYSSIGEMF